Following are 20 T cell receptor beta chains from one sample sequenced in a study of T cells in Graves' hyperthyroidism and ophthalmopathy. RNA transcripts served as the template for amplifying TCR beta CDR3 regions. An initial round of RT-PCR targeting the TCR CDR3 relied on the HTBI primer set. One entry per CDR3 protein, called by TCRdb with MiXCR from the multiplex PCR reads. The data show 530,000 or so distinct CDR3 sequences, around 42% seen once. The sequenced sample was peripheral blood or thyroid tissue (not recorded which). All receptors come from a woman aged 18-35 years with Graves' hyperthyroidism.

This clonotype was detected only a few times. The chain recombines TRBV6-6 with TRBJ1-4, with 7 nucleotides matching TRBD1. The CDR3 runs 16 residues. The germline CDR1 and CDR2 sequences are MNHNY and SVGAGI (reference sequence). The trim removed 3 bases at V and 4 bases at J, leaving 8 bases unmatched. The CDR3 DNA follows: TGTGCCAGCAGTTATCCACAGGGGTTGGGTAATGAAAAACTGTTTTTT. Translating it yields CASSYPQGLGNEKLFF.

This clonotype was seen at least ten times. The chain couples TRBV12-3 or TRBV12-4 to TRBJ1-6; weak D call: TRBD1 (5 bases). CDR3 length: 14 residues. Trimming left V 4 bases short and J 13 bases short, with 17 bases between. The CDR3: CASSYVWGRGPLHF. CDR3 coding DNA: TGTGCCAGCAGTTACGTTTGGGGTCGGGGGCCCCTCCACTTT.

The CDR3 sequence: CASSVDASAGANTGELFF. The CDR3 DNA sequence: TGTGCCAGCAGCGTAGACGCATCGGCAGGGGCGAACACCGGGGAGCTGTTTTTT. The chain has TRBV9 and TRBJ2-2, with TRBD1 as a possible D gene (6 bases). The V and J ends lost 0 bases and 0 bases respectively, with 15 bases between them. CDR1 SGDLS and CDR2 YYNGEE come from the germline V gene. The CDR3 is 18 amino acids.

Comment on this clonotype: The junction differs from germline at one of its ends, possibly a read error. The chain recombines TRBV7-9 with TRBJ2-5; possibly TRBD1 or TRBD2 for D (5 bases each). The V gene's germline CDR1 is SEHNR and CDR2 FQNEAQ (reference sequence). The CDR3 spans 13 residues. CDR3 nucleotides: TGTGCCAGCAGCTTAGGGGAAGGGGAGACCCGGTACTTT. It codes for CASSLGEGETRYF. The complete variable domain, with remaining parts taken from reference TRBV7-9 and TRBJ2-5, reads DTGVSQNPRHKITKRGQNVTFRCDPISEHNRLYWYRQTLGQGPEFLTYFQNEAQLEKSRLLSDRFSAERPKGSFSTLEIQRTEQGDSAMYLCASSLGEGETRYFGPGTRLLVL.

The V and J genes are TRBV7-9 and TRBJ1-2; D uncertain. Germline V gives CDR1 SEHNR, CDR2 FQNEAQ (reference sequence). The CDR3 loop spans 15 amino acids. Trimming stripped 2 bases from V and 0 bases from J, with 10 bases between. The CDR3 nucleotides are TGTGCCAGCAGCTTAAGTGGCCTTACTAACTATGGCTACACCTTC. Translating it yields CASSLSGLTNYGYTF. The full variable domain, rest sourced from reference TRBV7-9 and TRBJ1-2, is DTGVSQNPRHKITKRGQNVTFRCDPISEHNRLYWYRQTLGQGPEFLTYFQNEAQLEKSRLLSDRFSAERPKGSFSTLEIQRTEQGDSAMYLCASSLSGLTNYGYTFGSGTRLTVV.

Here the CDR3 reads CSASDDTGANVLTF. The DNA for the CDR3 is TGCAGTGCTAGCGACGACACTGGGGCCAACGTCCTGACTTTC. The rearrangement links TRBV20-1 to TRBJ2-6; D gene unclear. The CDR3 is made up of 14 amino acids. Deletions cut 3 bases from V and 2 bases from J, with 8 bases between. The V gene's germline CDR1 is DFQATT and CDR2 SNEGSKA (reference sequence).

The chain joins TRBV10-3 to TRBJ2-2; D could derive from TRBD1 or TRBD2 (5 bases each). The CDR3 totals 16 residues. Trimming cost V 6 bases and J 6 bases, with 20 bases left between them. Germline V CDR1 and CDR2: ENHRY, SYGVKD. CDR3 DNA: TGTGCCATCAGGGCCGGGTACGGGGCGAATCCCGGGGAGCTGTTTTTT. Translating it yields CAIRAGYGANPGELFF.

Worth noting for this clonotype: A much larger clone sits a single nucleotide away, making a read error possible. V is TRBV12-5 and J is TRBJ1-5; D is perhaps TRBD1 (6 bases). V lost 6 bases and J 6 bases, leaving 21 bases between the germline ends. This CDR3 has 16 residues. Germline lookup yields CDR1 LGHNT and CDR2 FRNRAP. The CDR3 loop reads CASGTDRQGFGQPQHF. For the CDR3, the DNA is TGTGCTAGTGGCACCGACAGGCAGGGGTTTGGTCAGCCCCAGCATTTT.

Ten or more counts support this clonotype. The CDR3 DNA sequence: TGTGCCAGCAGCCAAAATCAAGTTGAAGCTTTCTTT. This gives the protein CASSQNQVEAFF. The chain carries TRBV14 and TRBJ1-1; D gene uncertain. This CDR3 is 12 amino acids long. V was trimmed by 2 bases and J by 7 bases, leaving 8 bases between them. The germline V gene has CDR1 SGHDN and CDR2 FVKESK.

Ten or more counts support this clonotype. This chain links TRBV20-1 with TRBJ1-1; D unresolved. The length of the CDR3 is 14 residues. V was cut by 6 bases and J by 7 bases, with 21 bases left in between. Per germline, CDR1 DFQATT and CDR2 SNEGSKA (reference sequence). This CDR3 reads CSARAPSGTNEAFF. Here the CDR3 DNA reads TGCAGTGCCCGGGCCCCCTCTGGAACTAATGAAGCTTTCTTT.

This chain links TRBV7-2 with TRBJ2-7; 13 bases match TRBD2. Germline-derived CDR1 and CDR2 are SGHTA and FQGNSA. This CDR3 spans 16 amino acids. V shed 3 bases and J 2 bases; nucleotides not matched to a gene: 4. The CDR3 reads CASSFSGLAGPYEQYF. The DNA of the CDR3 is TGTGCCAGCAGCTTCTCGGGACTAGCGGGACCCTACGAGCAGTACTTC. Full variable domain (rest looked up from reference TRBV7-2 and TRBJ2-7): GAGVSQSPSNKVTEKGKDVELRCDPISGHTALYWYRQSLGQGLEFLIYFQGNSAPDKSGLPSDRFSAERTGGSVSTLTIQRTQQEDSAVYLCASSFSGLAGPYEQYFGPGTRLTVT.

In DNA form, the CDR3 reads TGCAGTGCTAGGCCGGGACTAGCATTGAGAAGGGAGCAGTACTTC. Its protein is CSARPGLALRREQYF. This sequence joins TRBV20-1 and TRBJ2-7, with TRBD2 matching over 9 bases. Trimming cost V 3 bases and J 7 bases; bases outside gene matches: 13. Per the germline V gene, CDR1 is DFQATT and CDR2 is SNEGSKA (reference sequence). This CDR3 contains 15 residues.

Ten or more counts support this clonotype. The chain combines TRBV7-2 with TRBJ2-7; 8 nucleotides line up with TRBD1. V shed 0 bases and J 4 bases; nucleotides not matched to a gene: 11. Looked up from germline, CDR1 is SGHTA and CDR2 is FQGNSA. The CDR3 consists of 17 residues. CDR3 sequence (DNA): TGTGCCAGCAGCTTAGCGCCCCGGACAGGGCGGTCATACGAGCAGTACTTC. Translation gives CASSLAPRTGRSYEQYF.

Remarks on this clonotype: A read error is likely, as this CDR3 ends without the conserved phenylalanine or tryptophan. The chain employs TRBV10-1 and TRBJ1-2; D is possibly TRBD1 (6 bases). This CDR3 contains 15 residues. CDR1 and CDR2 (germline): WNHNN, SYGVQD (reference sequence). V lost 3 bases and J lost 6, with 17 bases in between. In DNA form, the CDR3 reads TGCGCCAGCAGTGAACCACAGGGAGGAAGTGATGGCTACACCCTC. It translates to CASSEPQGGSDGYTL.

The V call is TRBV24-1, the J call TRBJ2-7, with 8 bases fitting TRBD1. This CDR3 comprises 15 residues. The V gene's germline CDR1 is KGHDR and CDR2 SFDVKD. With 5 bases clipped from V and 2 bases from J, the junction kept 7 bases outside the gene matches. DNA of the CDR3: TGTGCCACCAGTGCCGGGACAGGAGGCACCTACGAGCAGTACTTC. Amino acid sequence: CATSAGTGGTYEQYF.

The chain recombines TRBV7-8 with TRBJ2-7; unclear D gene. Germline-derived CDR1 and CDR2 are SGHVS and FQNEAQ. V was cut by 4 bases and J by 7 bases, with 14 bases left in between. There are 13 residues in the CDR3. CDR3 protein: CASSSRLNNEQYF. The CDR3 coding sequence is TGTGCCAGCAGCTCCCGATTGAACAATGAGCAGTACTTC.

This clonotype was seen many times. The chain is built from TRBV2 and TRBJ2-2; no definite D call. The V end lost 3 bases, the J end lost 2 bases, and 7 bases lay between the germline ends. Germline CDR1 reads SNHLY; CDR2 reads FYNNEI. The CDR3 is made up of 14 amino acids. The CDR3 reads CASSEGDNTGELFF. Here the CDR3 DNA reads TGTGCCAGCAGTGAGGGCGACAACACCGGGGAGCTGTTTTTT.

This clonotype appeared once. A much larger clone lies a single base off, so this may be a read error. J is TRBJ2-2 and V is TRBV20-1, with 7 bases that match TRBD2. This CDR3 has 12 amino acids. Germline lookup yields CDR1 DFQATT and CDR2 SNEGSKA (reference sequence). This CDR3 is CSALSGTGEPFF. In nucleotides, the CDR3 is TGCAGTGCACTCAGCGGGACCGGGGAGCCGTTTTTT.

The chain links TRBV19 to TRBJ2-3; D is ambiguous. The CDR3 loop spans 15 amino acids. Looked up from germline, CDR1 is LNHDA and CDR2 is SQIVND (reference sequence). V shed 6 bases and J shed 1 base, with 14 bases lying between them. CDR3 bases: TGTGCCAGTAGCGAACGACCCTGGGGCACAGATACGCAGTATTTT. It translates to CASSERPWGTDTQYF. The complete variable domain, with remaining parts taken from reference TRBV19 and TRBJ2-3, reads DGGITQSPKYLFRKEGQNVTLSCEQNLNHDAMYWYRQDPGQGLRLIYYSQIVNDFQKGDIAEGYSVSREKKESFPLTVTSAQKNPTAFYLCASSERPWGTDTQYFGPGTRLTVL.

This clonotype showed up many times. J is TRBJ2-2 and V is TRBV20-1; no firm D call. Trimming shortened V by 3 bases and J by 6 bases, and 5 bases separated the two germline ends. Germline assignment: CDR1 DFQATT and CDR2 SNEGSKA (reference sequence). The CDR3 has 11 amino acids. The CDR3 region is CSASPAGELFF. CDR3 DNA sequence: TGCAGTGCTAGTCCGGCCGGGGAGCTGTTTTTT.